Listed below are T cell receptor beta chains from one sample, sequenced in a study of blood T cell repertoires in COVID-19. TCRdb's copy holds only in-frame clones and misses some; the assay was immunoSEQ multiplex PCR. Among approximately 250,000 clones listed, approximately 90% were seen once. The sequenced material came from PBMCs or T cells enriched from blood (not recorded which). The source of these receptors is a man between 35 and 55 years old who had been exposed to COVID-19. CDR3s include the opening cysteine and the closing phenylalanine or tryptophan. The D gene is left open where the match is weak. A clone size is listed for some rows: how often the clone was seen (once, few, many), or a class if it is expanded.

V	J	size	D	CDR3	DNA
TRBV19	TRBJ1-1	NA	TRBD1	CASNTGGTGTEAFF	TGTGCCAGTAATACAGGGGGGACTGGGACTGAAGCTTTCTTT
TRBV13	TRBJ1-2	NA	NA	CASSLGGRDYGYTF	TGTGCCAGCAGCTTAGGGGGGCGCGACTATGGCTACACCTTC
TRBV5-8	TRBJ2-3	NA	TRBD1	CASSHIRGSGTDTQYF	TGTGCCAGCAGCCATATCAGGGGGAGTGGCACAGATACGCAGTATTTT
TRBV27	TRBJ2-1	NA	NA	CASSLAEYNEQFF	TGTGCCAGCAGCCTAGCTGAATACAATGAGCAGTTCTTC
TRBV4-1	TRBJ2-7	NA	TRBD1	CASSPTPATGFEQYF	TGCGCCAGCAGCCCAACCCCCGCGACAGGGTTCGAGCAGTACTTC
TRBV19	TRBJ2-7	NA	TRBD2	CASSMRLAGAYEQYF	TGTGCCAGTAGTATGAGGCTAGCGGGGGCCTACGAGCAGTACTTC
TRBV30	TRBJ1-5	once	NA	CAWSSGFHQPQHF	TGTGCCTGGAGTTCGGGGTTTCACCAGCCCCAGCATTTT
TRBV7-3	TRBJ1-2	NA	NA	CASSLGQNYGYTF	TGTGCCAGCAGCTTAGGACAGAACTATGGCTACACCTTC
TRBV14	TRBJ1-3	NA	NA	CASSQGRYGSSGNTIYF	TGTGCCAGCAGCCAGGGGAGGTACGGAAGCTCTGGAAACACCATATATTTT
TRBV29-1	TRBJ2-1	NA	TRBD2	CSVEGGGLAGVTYNEQFF	TGCAGCGTTGAAGGAGGGGGACTAGCGGGAGTTACCTACAATGAGCAGTTCTTC
TRBV11-2	TRBJ1-4	NA	NA	CASSSGRWANEKLFF	TGTGCCAGCAGCTCAGGGAGGTGGGCTAATGAAAAACTGTTTTTT
TRBV6-6	TRBJ1-5	NA	NA	CASGGGNSNQPQHF	TGTGCCAGCGGAGGAGGAAATAGCAATCAGCCCCAGCATTTT
TRBV5-1	TRBJ1-1	NA	TRBD1	CASSSGQGSITEAFF	TGCGCCAGCAGCTCGGGACAGGGGTCGATTACTGAAGCTTTCTTT
TRBV5-7	TRBJ2-5	NA	TRBD1	CASSRGQGQETQYF	TGTGCCAGCAGCCGCGGACAGGGCCAAGAGACCCAGTACTTC
TRBV10-3	TRBJ2-5	NA	TRBD1	CAISESGQGEETQYF	TGTGCCATCAGTGAGTCGGGACAGGGGGAGGAGACCCAGTACTTC
TRBV21-1	TRBJ1-6	NA	NA	CASSKAARVGHSPLHF	TGTGCCAGCAGCAAAGCAGCCAGGGTTGGGCATTCACCCCTCCACTTT
TRBV6-5	TRBJ1-5	NA	TRBD1	CASRPGQGYQPQHF	TGTGCCAGCAGACCCGGACAGGGCTATCAGCCCCAGCATTTT
TRBV6-2/TRBV6-3	TRBJ1-2	NA	TRBD1	CASSGGTGVTSNYGYTF	TGTGCCAGCAGTGGAGGGACAGGGGTTACCTCTAACTATGGCTACACCTTC
TRBV27	TRBJ2-7	few	TRBD2	CASSSLAGVHYEQYF	TGTGCCAGCAGTTCACTAGCGGGAGTTCACTACGAGCAGTACTTC
TRBV15	TRBJ2-7	NA	NA	CATSRGQATLYEQYF	TGTGCCACCAGCAGAGGACAGGCGACCCTCTACGAGCAGTACTTC
TRBV5-4	TRBJ1-3	NA	NA	CASSPGMVENTIYF	TGTGCCAGCAGCCCAGGGATGGTAGAAAACACCATATATTTT
TRBV27	TRBJ1-2	NA	TRBD1	CASSQGVGGANYGYTF	TGTGCCAGCAGTCAGGGGGTGGGGGGAGCTAACTATGGCTACACCTTC
TRBV5-6	TRBJ1-6	NA	TRBD1	CASSSPGQGIVSPLHF	TGTGCCAGCAGCTCACCTGGACAGGGTATTGTTTCACCCCTCCACTTT
TRBV6-2/TRBV6-3	TRBJ2-7	NA	NA	CASSSTFRGTTYEQYF	TGTGCCAGCAGTTCCACGTTCCGGGGGACCACCTACGAGCAGTACTTC
TRBV29-1	TRBJ2-1	NA	TRBD2	CSVPLTLAGGLDEQFF	TGCAGCGTTCCCCTCACGCTAGCGGGAGGGCTTGATGAGCAGTTCTTC
TRBV5-4	TRBJ1-1	once	TRBD1	CASSFRTGDMNTEAFF	TGTGCCAGCAGCTTCCGGACAGGGGATATGAACACTGAAGCTTTCTTT
TRBV10-3	TRBJ2-1	NA	TRBD1	CAISEHGQGNNEQFF	TGTGCCATCAGTGAACACGGACAGGGGAACAATGAGCAGTTCTTC
TRBV11-3	TRBJ2-1	NA	NA	CASSLDWGNNEQFF	TGTGCCAGCAGCTTAGACTGGGGCAACAATGAGCAGTTCTTC
TRBV30	TRBJ1-4	NA	NA	CAWSFGINEKLFF	TGTGCCTGGAGTTTCGGGATTAATGAAAAACTGTTTTTT
TRBV7-6	TRBJ1-4	NA	NA	CASSLVQTTNEKLFF	TGTGCCAGCAGCTTAGTCCAGACAACTAATGAAAAACTGTTTTTT
TRBV3-1/TRBV3-2	TRBJ2-1	NA	NA	CASSSVGESYEQFF	TGTGCCAGCAGCTCAGTCGGGGAGTCGTATGAGCAGTTCTTC
TRBV9	TRBJ2-7	NA	NA	CASSEGGSAYEQYF	TGTGCCAGCAGCGAGGGGGGGTCAGCCTACGAGCAGTACTTC
TRBV28	TRBJ1-2	NA	NA	CASSGRVRFDYTF	TGTGCCAGCAGTGGCAGGGTTCGTTTTGACTACACCTTC
TRBV28	TRBJ2-1	once	NA	CASSLLRTYYNEQFF	TGTGCCAGCAGCTTGTTGAGGACTTACTACAATGAGCAGTTCTTC
TRBV2	TRBJ2-5	NA	TRBD2	CASRDRLAGEETQYF	TGTGCCAGCAGAGACAGACTAGCGGGGGAAGAGACCCAGTACTTC
TRBV5-1	TRBJ2-1	once	TRBD2	CASSLELAGGRTDNEQFF	TGCGCCAGCAGCTTGGAACTAGCGGGAGGTCGGACCGACAATGAGCAGTTCTTC
TRBV24-1	TRBJ1-2	NA	TRBD1	CATSDAGTDLGGYTF	TGTGCCACCAGTGACGCCGGGACAGACTTAGGAGGCTACACCTTC